A selection of T cell receptor beta chains follows, all from one sample in a study of identical twins. TCRdb called the 5' RACE reads again in MiXCR, with one record for every CDR3 protein. The sample records hundreds of thousands of distinct CDR3 sequences, over 9% being singletons. These sequences were also reported in another study, on yellow fever vaccine responses in identical twins.

Sequenced sample: PBMCs. The source is a woman in her late teens or twenties in good health. Each CDR3 is given with its conserved first and last residue. Each record gives: V gene, J gene, CDR3 protein.

V: TRBV7-9; J: TRBJ1-2; CDR3: CASSLVVRGDGYTF
V: TRBV6-1; J: TRBJ1-1; CDR3: CASSVDRANTEAFF
V: TRBV11-2; J: TRBJ1-2; CDR3: CASSLGGGRYGYTF
V: TRBV3-1; J: TRBJ2-1; CDR3: CASSQDSGSGRAGYNEQFF
V: TRBV29-1; J: TRBJ2-3; CDR3: CSVPPRESTDTQYF
V: TRBV5-4; J: TRBJ1-6; CDR3: CASSLAPGKGANSPLHF
V: TRBV2; J: TRBJ2-7; CDR3: CASSETGTAYEQYF
V: TRBV5-1; J: TRBJ2-1; CDR3: CASSPEAWGLEQFF
V: TRBV10-1; J: TRBJ2-1; CDR3: CASNRAVGNEQFF
V: TRBV29-1; J: TRBJ1-4; CDR3: CSAETGSNEKLFF
V: TRBV14; J: TRBJ2-7; CDR3: CASSFSGRSRYEQYF
V: TRBV7-8; J: TRBJ1-2; CDR3: CASSSRLGQGSYGYTF
V: TRBV15; J: TRBJ2-1; CDR3: CATSRSRGAKWDEQFF
V: TRBV15; J: TRBJ1-6; CDR3: CATSRGKIGSYNSPLHF
V: TRBV11-3; J: TRBJ2-3; CDR3: CASSFTPRDTQYF
V: TRBV13; J: TRBJ2-3; CDR3: CASSPAAGDSTDMQYF
V: TRBV29-1; J: TRBJ2-7; CDR3: CSVVGLAGAARYEQYF
V: TRBV12-3/TRBV12-4; J: TRBJ2-2; CDR3: CASSTGTSGDTGELFF
V: TRBV20-1; J: TRBJ1-6; CDR3: CSAREEEIGNSPLHF
V: TRBV6-1; J: TRBJ2-1; CDR3: CASRNWASYNEQFF
V: TRBV7-9; J: TRBJ2-1; CDR3: CASSYTTSSYNEQFF
V: TRBV5-6; J: TRBJ2-1; CDR3: CASSPWLAVYSNEQFF
V: TRBV4-1; J: TRBJ2-2; CDR3: CASSQEPVNTGELFF
V: TRBV6-5; J: TRBJ2-3; CDR3: CASSYSTGVTDTQYF
V: TRBV12-3/TRBV12-4; J: TRBJ1-5; CDR3: CASSLDPHPQHF
V: TRBV12-3/TRBV12-4; J: TRBJ2-3; CDR3: CASSFTGGGDTQYF
V: TRBV29-1; J: TRBJ2-7; CDR3: CSVGGSGRFEQYF
V: TRBV19; J: TRBJ2-5; CDR3: CASSIHGKETQYF